This is a list of T cell receptor beta chains from one sample in a study of graft-versus-host responses after intestinal transplantation. Sequencing used immunoSEQ multiplex PCR; TCRdb keeps in-frame clones, though not all of them. This sample has tens of thousands of clones; 92% occur once, and the top ten carry around 0.69%. The sample here was PBMCs, taken 98 days after intestinal transplantation. All receptors come from a human patient who received an intestinal transplant, so some T cells may come from the graft donor. The CDR3 runs from the conserved cysteine through the conserved F or W. D genes are given only for firm matches. Only some rows state a clone size, as once, few, many or a class for expanded clones.

j_call clone_size v_call d_call cdr3_aa cdr3_nt
TRBJ2-5 . TRBV28 TRBD1 CASSSGTGETQYF TGTGCCAGCAGTTCCGGGACAGGGGAGACCCAGTACTTC
TRBJ2-5 few TRBV6-5 TRBD2 CASSVILTSEETQYF TGTGCCAGCAGTGTCATCCTGACTAGCGAAGAGACCCAGTACTTC
TRBJ2-1 . TRBV4-2 . CASSQETQPLNEQFF TGTGCCAGCAGCCAAGAAACACAGCCCCTCAATGAGCAGTTCTTC
TRBJ2-3 few TRBV6-1 . CASRFTSDTQYF TGTGCCAGCAGGTTTACATCAGATACGCAGTATTTT
TRBJ2-7 . TRBV10-2 . CASGRSYEQYF TGCGCCAGTGGACGGAGCTACGAGCAGTACTTC
TRBJ2-3 . TRBV6-5 . CASSYTESTDTQYF TGTGCCAGCAGTTACACGGAATCCACAGATACGCAGTATTTT
TRBJ2-1 . TRBV13 . CASSLGGTTTAYNEQFF TGTGCCAGCAGCTTAGGAGGGACCACCACCGCCTACAATGAGCAGTTCTTC
TRBJ1-1 . TRBV11-2 . CASSPVQLNTEAFF TGTGCCAGCAGCCCCGTACAGCTGAACACTGAAGCTTTCTTT
TRBJ2-7 . TRBV11-3 TRBD2 CASSLSGNTYEQYF TGTGCCAGCAGCTTAAGCGGGAACACCTACGAGCAGTACTTC
TRBJ2-7 . TRBV6-5 . CASRGYEQYF TGTGCCAGCAGGGGTTACGAGCAGTACTTC
TRBJ1-1 once TRBV9 TRBD1 CASSSQGAWGTEAFF TGTGCCAGCAGCTCCCAGGGGGCATGGGGCACTGAAGCTTTCTTT
TRBJ2-5 . TRBV6-1 TRBD2 CASSEYPAGGRETQYF TGTGCCAGCAGTGAATACCCAGCGGGGGGCCGAGAGACCCAGTACTTC